This entry lists 15 T cell receptor beta chains sequenced from one sample in a study of T cells in Graves' hyperthyroidism and ophthalmopathy. What was amplified from RNA transcripts were TCR beta CDR3 regions. The HTBI primer set served for first-round RT-PCR of the TCR CDR3. TCRdb fed the multiplex PCR reads into MiXCR, producing one record per CDR3 protein. The repertoire has around 430,000 distinct CDR3 sequences, 14% to 15% of them found once; the top ten carry about 31%. The sequenced sample consisted of blood. These receptors were taken from a woman aged 25 to 39 with Graves' hyperthyroidism.

The sample holds a few counts of this clonotype. This chain joins TRBV20-1 and TRBJ1-2; 7 bases map to TRBD1. Germline assignment: CDR1 DFQATT and CDR2 SNEGSKA (reference sequence). Trimming at V came to 4 bases and at J to 2 bases, leaving 13 bases not matched to a gene. The CDR3 runs 16 residues. DNA for the CDR3: TGCAGTGCTACTTCGGGACAGCCGAAATTAAACTATGGCTACACCTTC. This translates into CSATSGQPKLNYGYTF.

The sample holds many counts of this clonotype. The gene calls are TRBV30 and TRBJ2-3; D is uncertain. Germline-derived CDR1 and CDR2 are GTSNPN and SVGIG (reference sequence). V gave up 3 bases and J gave up 1 base, with 8 bases separating them. This CDR3 comprises 13 residues. The CDR3 is CAWRLLGTDTQYF. CDR3 sequence (DNA): TGTGCCTGGAGACTGCTCGGCACAGATACGCAGTATTTT. The full variable domain, completed using reference TRBV30 and TRBJ2-3, is SQTIHQWPATLVQPVGSPLSLECTVEGTSNPNLYWYRQAAGRGLQLLFYSVGIGQISSEVPQNLSASRPQDRQFILSSKKLLLSDSGFYLCAWRLLGTDTQYFGPGTRLTVL.

The CDR3 is CSVAGGRVGNEQFF. CDR3 sequence (DNA): TGCAGCGTTGCGGGCGGGAGGGTTGGCAATGAGCAGTTCTTC. The chain uses TRBV29-1 and TRBJ2-1; 9 positions agree with TRBD2. Germline lookup yields CDR1 SQVTM and CDR2 ANQGSEA. Trimming took 4 bases from V and 6 from J; bases not matched to a gene: 7. CDR3 length equals 14 residues.

This clonotype was found many times. This chain uses TRBV20-1 with TRBJ2-7; a possible D gene is TRBD1 (6 bases). Germline-derived CDR1 and CDR2 are DFQATT and SNEGSKA (reference sequence). This CDR3 is built from 13 residues. With 7 bases removed from V and 2 bases from J, the gap between germline ends came to 15 bases. The CDR3 sequence: CSVPGTKAYEQYF. The CDR3 nucleotides are TGCAGTGTTCCCGGGACAAAAGCCTACGAGCAGTACTTC.

This clonotype was seen repeatedly, ten times or more. This chain links TRBV27 with TRBJ2-1, with D perhaps assigned TRBD1 or TRBD2 (5 bases each). The germline V and J ends were trimmed by 3 bases and 0 bases, with 15 bases remaining between them. Germline V gene sequence: CDR1 MNHEY, CDR2 SMNVEV (reference sequence). This CDR3 has 17 residues. For the CDR3, the DNA is TGTGCCAGCAGTTTTATAGGACCGGGGCGCTCCTACAATGAGCAGTTCTTC. Translating it yields CASSFIGPGRSYNEQFF.

The chain is built from TRBV20-1 and TRBJ1-5; possible D gene TRBD1, 5 bases. The germline V gene encodes CDR1 DFQATT and CDR2 SNEGSKA (reference sequence). This CDR3 has 14 residues. Trimming left V 3 bases short and J 3 bases short, with 12 bases between. DNA for the CDR3: TGCAGTGCTAGGGCAGGGCTGAACAATCAGCCCCAGCATTTT. Its protein is CSARAGLNNQPQHF.

This chain joins TRBV5-1 and TRBJ1-4; no firm D call. The ends were cut back, 5 bases at V and 6 bases at J, with 11 bases in the middle. Germline CDR1 is SGHRS and CDR2 is YFSETQ. The CDR3 is 13 residues long. In DNA form, the CDR3 reads TGCGCCAGCAGATACGGTTCTGATGAAAAACTGTTTTTT. Residues: CASRYGSDEKLFF.

The chain uses TRBV2 and TRBJ2-1; D is tentatively TRBD1 or TRBD2 (7 bases each). From germline, CDR1 is SNHLY and CDR2 FYNNEI. Trimming left V 6 bases short and J 0 bases short, with 15 bases between. CDR3 length: 16 amino acids. This chain's CDR3 is CASRRQGGGSYNEQFF. CDR3 DNA: TGTGCCAGCAGAAGACAGGGAGGGGGCTCCTACAATGAGCAGTTCTTC.

This clonotype was observed at least ten times. The rearrangement links TRBV5-1 to TRBJ2-7, with TRBD2 identical over 9 bases. The CDR3 contains 14 residues. Unmatched junction bases numbered 2, after V lost 2 bases and J lost 2 bases. Germline assignment: CDR1 SGHRS and CDR2 YFSETQ. The CDR3 loop is CASSLAGGPYEQYF. As DNA, the CDR3 is TGCGCCAGCAGCTTAGCGGGAGGACCCTACGAGCAGTACTTC.

This clonotype has ten or more counts. The genes are TRBV12-3 or TRBV12-4 and TRBJ2-7, with TRBD2 matching over 8 bases. J lost 2 bases, V lost 4 bases, and 4 bases had no gene match. This CDR3 has 14 residues. CDR3 sequence: CASSSSGGPYEQYF. CDR3 coding DNA: TGTGCCAGCAGTTCGTCGGGAGGGCCCTACGAGCAGTACTTC.

J is TRBJ1-2 and V is TRBV9, with no clear D. From germline, CDR1 is SGDLS and CDR2 YYNGEE. The CDR3 sequence is 13 residues long. Trimming cost V 4 bases and J 5 bases, with 12 bases left between them. CDR3 in amino acids: CASSNIEWYGYTF. DNA for the CDR3: TGTGCCAGCAGCAACATAGAGTGGTATGGCTACACCTTC.

This clonotype appeared many times. The V gene is TRBV5-1, the J gene TRBJ2-3; D may match TRBD1 or TRBD2 (5 bases each). The germline V and J ends were trimmed by 6 bases and 2 bases, with 13 bases remaining between them. The CDR3 covers 14 residues. The germline gives CDR1 SGHRS, CDR2 YFSETQ. CDR3 nucleotide sequence: TGCGCCAGCAAACCGGGACCCCTCACAGATACGCAGTATTTT. This sequence encodes CASKPGPLTDTQYF. Looking up the rest from reference TRBV5-1 and TRBJ2-3 gives the full variable domain: KAGVTQTPRYLIKTRGQQVTLSCSPISGHRSVSWYQQTPGQGLQFLFEYFSETQRNKGNFPGRFSGRQFSNSRSEMNVSTLELGDSALYLCASKPGPLTDTQYFGPGTRLTVL.

On this clonotype itself: A much bigger clone sits one base away, suggesting this may be a read error. DNA of the CDR3: TGTGCCAGCAGTTACTCGACCTCCACAAGGATCCACGAGCAGTTCTTC. It translates to CASSYSTSTRIHEQFF. This rearrangement joins TRBV6-2 or TRBV6-3 to TRBJ2-7; D call uncertain. TRBJ2-1 matches the DNA end more closely, so the J call is doubtful. CDR1 is MNHEY and CDR2 is SVGEGT in the germline V gene. CDR3 length equals 16 residues.

With respect to this clonotype: A much larger clonotype is one base distant, so this may be a read error. The chain has TRBV6-2 or TRBV6-3 and TRBJ2-1; weak D call: TRBD2 (5 bases). Germline V gives CDR1 MNHEY, CDR2 SVGEGT. This CDR3 has 12 amino acids. The CDR3 coding sequence is TGTGCCAGCCGCAGGACTGACAATGAGCAGCTCTTC. Protein sequence: CASRRTDNEQLF.

The CDR3 bases are TGTGCCAGCAGCCAAGGCGTTACTACGTACAATGAGCAGTTCTTC. Translated, it gives CASSQGVTTYNEQFF. This chain joins TRBV14 and TRBJ2-1; D remains unclear. CDR3 length: 15 amino acids. V shed 1 base and J shed 4 bases, with 11 bases lying between them. Germline values: CDR1 SGHDN, CDR2 FVKESK.